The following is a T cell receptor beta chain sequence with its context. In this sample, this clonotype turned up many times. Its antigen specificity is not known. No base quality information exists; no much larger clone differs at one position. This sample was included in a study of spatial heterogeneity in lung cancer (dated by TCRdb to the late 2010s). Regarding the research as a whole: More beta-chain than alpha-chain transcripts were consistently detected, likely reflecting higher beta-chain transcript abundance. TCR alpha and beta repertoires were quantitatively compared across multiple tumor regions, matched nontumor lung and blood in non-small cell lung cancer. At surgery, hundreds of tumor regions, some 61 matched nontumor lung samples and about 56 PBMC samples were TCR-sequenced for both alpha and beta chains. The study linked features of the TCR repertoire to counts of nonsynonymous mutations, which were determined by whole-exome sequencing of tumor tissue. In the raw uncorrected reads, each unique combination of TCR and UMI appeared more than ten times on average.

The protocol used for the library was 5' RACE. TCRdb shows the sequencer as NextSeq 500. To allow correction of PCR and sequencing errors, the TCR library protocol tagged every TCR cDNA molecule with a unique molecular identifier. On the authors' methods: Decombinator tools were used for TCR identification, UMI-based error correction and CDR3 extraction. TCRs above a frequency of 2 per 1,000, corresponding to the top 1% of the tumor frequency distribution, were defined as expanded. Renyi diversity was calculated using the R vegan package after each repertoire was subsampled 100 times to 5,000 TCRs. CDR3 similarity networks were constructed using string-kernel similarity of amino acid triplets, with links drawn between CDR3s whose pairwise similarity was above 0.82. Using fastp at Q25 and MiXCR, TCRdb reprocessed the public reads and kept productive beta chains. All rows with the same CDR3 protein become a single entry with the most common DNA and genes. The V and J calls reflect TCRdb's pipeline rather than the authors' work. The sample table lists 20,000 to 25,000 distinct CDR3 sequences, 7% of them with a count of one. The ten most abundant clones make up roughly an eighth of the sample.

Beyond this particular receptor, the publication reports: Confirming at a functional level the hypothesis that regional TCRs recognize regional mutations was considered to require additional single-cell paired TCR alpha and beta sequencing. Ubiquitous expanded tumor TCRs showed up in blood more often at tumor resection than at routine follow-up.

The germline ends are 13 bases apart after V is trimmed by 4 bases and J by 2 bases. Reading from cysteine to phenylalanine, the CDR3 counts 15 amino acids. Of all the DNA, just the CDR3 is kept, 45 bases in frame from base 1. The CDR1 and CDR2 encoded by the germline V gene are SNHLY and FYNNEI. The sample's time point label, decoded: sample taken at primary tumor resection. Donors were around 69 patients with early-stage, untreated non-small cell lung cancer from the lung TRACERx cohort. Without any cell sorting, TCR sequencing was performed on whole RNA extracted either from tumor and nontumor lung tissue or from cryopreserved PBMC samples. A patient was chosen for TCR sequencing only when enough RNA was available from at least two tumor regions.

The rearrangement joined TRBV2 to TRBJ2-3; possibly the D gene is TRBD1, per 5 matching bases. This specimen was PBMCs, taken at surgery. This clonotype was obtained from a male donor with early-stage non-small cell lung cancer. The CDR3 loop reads CASSGDSPPTDTQYF. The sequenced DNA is TGTGCCAGCAGTGGCGACAGCCCCCCCACAGATACGCAGTATTTT.